At least ten counts were recorded for the clone carrying this TCR beta chain. Molecular barcoding with unique molecular identifiers was used for the TCRbeta library. TCRdb called the PCR reads again in MiXCR, with one record for every CDR3 protein. The sample carries 240,000 or so distinct CDR3 sequences, 12% recorded once. The data were obtained in a study of T-cell reconstitution after alpha-beta-depleted transplantation in children. V lost 5 bases and J lost 0, with 16 bases in between. The germline gives CDR1 MDHEN, CDR2 SYDVKM. This CDR3 comprises 16 residues. This clonotype was sampled from a human donor who donated a stem cell graft to a child with acute lymphoblastic leukemia. The material sequenced was PBMCs from the stem cell graft donor, taken from the stem cell graft. The genes are TRBV28 and TRBJ2-5, with D perhaps matching TRBD2 (5 bases). In DNA, the CDR3 is TGTGCCAGCAGTCCTCGGGGTAGTAACTACCAAGAGACCCAGTACTTC. Its translation: CASSPRGSNYQETQYF.